Listed below are T cell receptor beta chains from one sample, sequenced in a study of tumor-infiltrating lymphocytes in primary liver carcinoma. TCRdb called the multiplex PCR reads again in MiXCR, with one record for every CDR3 protein. The data show tens of thousands of distinct CDR3 sequences, roughly 80% seen once. The sample was liver tumor tissue from sampling region 3. All receptors come from a man aged 40-50 years with primary liver carcinoma and hepatitis B virus infection. Both conserved end residues are part of each CDR3. D genes are given only for firm matches. Only part of the rows carry a size: once, few, many, or a class if the clone is expanded.

>TRBJ2-7|TRBD2|once|TRBV10-3
CAITKRSGLVGGFSYEQHF
TGTGCCATCACCAAACGATCAGGACTAGTGGGAGGGTTCTCCTACGAGCAGCACTTC
>TRBJ2-3|NA|NA|TRBV4-1
CASSQPPLARGRRKVCTDTQYF
TGCGCCAGCAGCCAACCCCCACTGGCTAGGGGGAGGCGGAAGGTCTGCACAGATACGCAGTATTTT
>TRBJ2-1|NA|NA|TRBV11-2
CASSHGSLRNSYNEQFF
TGTGCCTCCAGCCACGGGAGTTTGAGAAACTCCTACAATGAGCAGTTCTTC
>TRBJ1-1|NA|NA|TRBV10-3
CAISMEDFTEAFF
TGTGCCATCAGTATGGAGGACTTCACTGAAGCTTTCTTT
>TRBJ2-2|NA|NA|TRBV11-2
CVSSYEGSNAGELFF
TGTGTCAGCAGCTATGAGGGATCGAACGCCGGGGAGCTGTTTTTT
>TRBJ2-2|TRBD1|NA|TRBV4-1
CVSNDLDRGLTGELVF
TGCGTCAGCAACGATCTGGACAGGGGGTTAACCGGGGAACTGGTTTTT
>TRBJ1-2|TRBD1|NA|TRBV7-9
CAGSPEDRLSQYGYTF
TGTGCTGGCAGCCCCGAGGACAGGCTGTCCCAGTATGGCTACACCTTC
>TRBJ1-1|NA|NA|TRBV2
CVSSESAGVGPEAFF
TGTGTCAGCAGCGAGAGCGCAGGGGTTGGCCCTGAAGCTTTCTTT
>TRBJ2-7|NA|medium-sized|TRBV5-4
CASSQTPGDEQYF
TGTGCCAGCAGCCAGACACCAGGGGACGAGCAGTACTTC
>TRBJ2-3|NA|once|TRBV6-5
CASSLTVDNLDTQYF
TGTGCCAGCAGTCTTACAGTGGATAACCTGGATACGCAGTATTTT
>TRBJ2-7|TRBD2|NA|TRBV4-1
CARSQELAGGYEQYF
TGCGCCAGGAGTCAAGAACTAGCGGGAGGATACGAGCAGTACTTC
>TRBJ2-5|NA|NA|TRBV11-2
CANSLVRLALGKKETQYF
TGTGCCAACAGCTTAGTAAGGCTAGCCCTGGGAAAAAAAGAGACCCAGTACTTC
>TRBJ1-1|TRBD1|NA|TRBV18
CASSLQTGGTEAFF
TGTGCCAGCTCACTACAAACAGGGGGAACTGAAGCTTTCTTT
>TRBJ1-6|TRBD1|NA|TRBV29-1
CSVPRAGQGDSPLQF
TGCAGCGTCCCCCGAGCTGGACAGGGGGACTCACCCCTCCAGTTT
>TRBJ1-1|NA|NA|TRBV6-5
CASNQKGSTEAFF
TGTGCCAGCAATCAAAAGGGGTCAACTGAAGCTTTCTTT
>TRBJ1-1|NA|many|TRBV11-2
CASSLRYTEAFF
TGTGCCAGCAGCTTACGGTACACTGAAGCTTTCTTT
>TRBJ2-5|TRBD1|NA|TRBV29-1
CNVRQGAGETQYF
TGCAACGTCAGACAGGGGGCGGGAGAGACCCAGTACTTC
>TRBJ2-6|NA|NA|TRBV6-5
CASTPDLPGANVLSF
TGTGCCAGCACTCCCGACCTTCCTGGGGCCAACGTCCTGAGCTTC
>TRBJ2-1|NA|NA|TRBV29-1
CSVEGLAWAPNEQFF
TGCAGCGTCGAGGGTCTGGCGTGGGCCCCCAATGAGCAGTTCTTC
>TRBJ2-1|NA|many|TRBV6-6
CGRMNQHSYNEQFF
TGTGGCAGGATGAACCAGCACTCCTACAATGAGCAGTTCTTC
>TRBJ2-2|NA|NA|TRBV11-3
CASSSVRTENTGEMFF
TGTGCCAGCAGCTCAGTAAGGACGGAGAACACCGGGGAGATGTTTTTT
>TRBJ2-5|NA|NA|TRBV11-2
CASSKGAQETQYF
TGTGCCAGCAGTAAGGGCGCACAAGAGACCCAGTACTTC
>TRBJ1-2|TRBD1|NA|TRBV5-4
CASSLGSGTGYGNTF
TGTGCCAGCAGCTTGGGATCCGGGACAGGGTATGGCAACACCTTC
>TRBJ2-3|TRBD2|NA|TRBV11-2
CASNTGTSDIDTQYF
TGTGCCAGCAACACCGGGACTAGCGACATAGATACGCAGTATTTT
>TRBJ2-7|NA|NA|TRBV10-2
CASRELHRTYEQYF
TGCGCCAGCAGAGAGCTTCACCGAACCTACGAGCAGTACTTC
>TRBJ2-5|TRBD1|once|TRBV6-1
CASSRTETGGQESQYF
TGTGCCAGCAGCCGAACCGAGACAGGGGGACAAGAGAGCCAGTACTTC
>TRBJ2-7|TRBD1|NA|TRBV10-2
CATGQVDKQYF
TGCGCCACTGGACAGGTCGATAAGCAGTACTTC